This TCR beta chain was captured in a study of blood T cell repertoires in COVID-19. Looking at the study overall: The study drew acute and convalescent COVID-19 samples from the United States, Italy and Spain. T cells, B-cell-depleted T cells, or PBMCs supplied cDNA or gDNA.

The germline V gene encodes CDR1 SGDLS and CDR2 YYNGEE. With 6 bases clipped from V and 3 bases from J, the junction kept 3 bases outside the gene matches. The CDR3 is made up of 14 amino acids. Per the study methods: Reference gene primer amplification yielded estimated nucleated cell counts. TCRdb's copy holds only in-frame clones and misses some; the assay was immunoSEQ multiplex PCR. For V, J and clone size, that table is used; D and trimming come from the DNA. The sample has 50,000 or so clones; roughly 84% are singletons. Sequencing was carried out using peripheral blood. This sequence joins TRBV9 and TRBJ2-1, with 10 bases matching TRBD2. The receptor's source is a man in his forties or fifties with active COVID-19. The CDR3 region has the DNA TGTGCCAGCAACCCTAGCGGGGGCTACAATGAGCAGTTCTTC. Its protein is CASNPSGGYNEQFF.